This T cell receptor (beta chain) was sequenced in a study of breast tumors, draining lymph nodes, adjacent tissues (dated by TCRdb to the mid-2010s). Study-wide context: The study compared TCR beta repertoires across tumor, adjacent nontumor tissue and axillary lymph nodes from breast cancer patients. In human breast cancer, the study set out to assess how tumor, surrounding tissue and draining lymph node repertoires relate to one another and whether T cells might be exchanged between them. Broad study findings and their caveats: The conclusion that tumor T cells originate in lymph nodes was presented as consistent with a hypothesis rather than as directly demonstrated. The data were considered consistent with the idea that most tumor T cells come from the lymph node and then expand in tumor tissue. The similarity between tumor and nontumor tissue repertoires was significantly greater in luminal-like breast cancer than in basal-like breast cancer. T-cell repertoire diversity in tumors was found to be lower than in lymph nodes but higher than in nontumor tissue, and preferential V and J gene usage was observed.

Taken from the germline V gene, the CDR1 and CDR2 loops are KGHSH and LQKENI. The CDR3, cysteine through phenylalanine, is 12 amino acids long. The read is trimmed to its CDR3 DNA, 36 bases read in frame from base 1. This clonotype was recorded once. The antigen it recognizes is unknown. A much larger clone differs from this one at a single base, so this may be a read error. Lymph node samples came from the axillary draining lymph nodes of breast cancer patients. Sequencing used an Illumina HiSeq 2000. Multiplex PCR amplification was used to generate the TCR beta chain libraries. The amplified TCR beta chain products were analyzed by high-throughput sequencing. Using fastp trimming at Q25 and MiXCR clonotype assembly, TCRdb reanalyzed the public sequencing data and kept in-frame beta chains. Every entry covers one CDR3 protein and lists the most common genes and DNA from its rows. The sample yields about 140,000 distinct CDR3 sequences; less than 35% were counted once. The top ten clones comprise around 2.5% of the sample.

The TCR comes from a female donor with breast cancer. Some clones in this sample may be carry-over from other donors' samples. This receptor chain uses TRBV18 and TRBJ1-4; there is no confident call for the D gene. Input material: axillary lymph node tissue. The CDR3 protein sequence reads: CAGSPVEEKLFF. The nucleotides read TGTGCCGGCTCACCAGTGGAGGAAAAACTGTTTTTT.